Presented here are 19 T cell receptor beta chains from one specimen sequenced in a study of T cell responses to AZD1222 COVID-19 vaccine. Only in-frame clones appear in the TCRdb table, and some are missing; sequencing was by immunoSEQ multiplex PCR. This table holds 120,000 or so clones, about 85% found once. The sequencing here drew on peripheral blood, taken on day 0 of AZD1222 vaccination. Receptors were obtained from an adult in good health.

The chain uses TRBV18 and TRBJ2-7; 10 bases align to TRBD1. This CDR3 is built from 15 residues. Germline CDR1 and CDR2: KGHSH and LQKENI. V lost 0 bases, J lost 5 bases, and 4 bases stayed unmatched. The CDR3 loop is CASSPPGQGYHEQYF. The CDR3, as DNA: TGTGCCAGCTCACCACCGGGACAGGGGTACCACGAGCAGTACTTC.

V is TRBV7-2 and J is TRBJ2-3; 8 positions agree with TRBD2. V gave up 3 bases and J gave up 4 bases; unmatched junction bases: 6. The CDR3 totals 15 residues. The germline V gene has CDR1 SGHTA and CDR2 FQGNSA. The CDR3: CASSLGSGVADTQYF. The CDR3 DNA follows: TGTGCCAGCAGCTTGGGTAGCGGGGTGGCAGATACGCAGTATTTT. The entire variable domain, with the rest obtained from reference TRBV7-2 and TRBJ2-3, is as follows: GAGVSQSPSNKVTEKGKDVELRCDPISGHTALYWYRQSLGQGLEFLIYFQGNSAPDKSGLPSDRFSAERTGGSVSTLTIQRTQQEDSAVYLCASSLGSGVADTQYFGPGTRLTVL.

The chain combines TRBV2 with TRBJ1-4; perhaps TRBD1 as D (6 bases). The CDR3 has 15 amino acids. Trimming pared 5 bases from V and 5 bases from J, leaving 15 bases between. Germline loops: CDR1 SNHLY, CDR2 FYNNEI. In DNA, the CDR3 is TGTGCCAGCAGTATGAAAAGGACAGTAAATGAAAAACTGTTTTTT. Translation: CASSMKRTVNEKLFF.

The V and J genes are TRBV2 and TRBJ2-7; tentative D call: TRBD2 (6 bases). This CDR3 comprises 15 residues. CDR1 SNHLY and CDR2 FYNNEI come from the germline V gene. Trimming removed 6 bases at V and 4 bases at J, with 19 bases between. CDR3: CASRGDRAAGYEQYF. The CDR3 nucleotides read TGTGCCAGCAGGGGGGACCGGGCCGCGGGGTACGAGCAGTACTTC. Looking up the rest from reference TRBV2 and TRBJ2-7 gives the full variable domain: EPEVTQTPSHQVTQMGQEVILRCVPISNHLYFYWYRQILGQKVEFLVSFYNNEISEKSEIFDDQFSVERPDGSNFTLKIRSTKLEDSAMYFCASRGDRAAGYEQYFGPGTRLTVT.

This rearrangement joins TRBV11-2 to TRBJ2-1, with D unresolved. Deletions cut 5 bases from V and 9 bases from J, with 14 bases between. The CDR3 is 13 residues long. Germline loops: CDR1 SGHAT, CDR2 FQNNGV. The CDR3 DNA follows: TGTGCCAGCAGCCCCCCGAACAATGGTGAGCAGTTCTTC. It is translated as CASSPPNNGEQFF. Full variable domain (remainder filled in from reference TRBV11-2 and TRBJ2-1): EAGVAQSPRYKIIEKRQSVAFWCNPISGHATLYWYQQILGQGPKLLIQFQNNGVVDDSQLPKDRFSAERLKGVDSTLKIQPAKLEDSAVYLCASSPPNNGEQFFGPGTRLTVL.

The chain couples TRBV9 to TRBJ2-2, with D perhaps given as TRBD1 or TRBD2 (5 bases each). This CDR3 has 15 residues. Trimming stripped 3 bases from V and 2 bases from J, with 11 bases between. Germline loops: CDR1 SGDLS, CDR2 YYNGEE. The chain's CDR3 is CASSGGTINTGELFF. The CDR3, as DNA: TGTGCCAGCAGCGGGGGGACCATCAACACCGGGGAGCTGTTTTTT.

The chain uses TRBV5-4 and TRBJ1-2, with D perhaps TRBD1 (5 bases). Germline V CDR1 and CDR2: SGHNT, YYREEE (reference sequence). Deletions cut 0 bases from V and 13 bases from J, with 16 bases between. The CDR3 spans 13 residues. CDR3 protein: CASSLGQLPIGTF. The DNA for the CDR3 is TGTGCCAGCAGCTTGGGACAGCTCCCGATCGGCACCTTC.

This clone was picked up a small number of times. The chain employs TRBV12-3 or TRBV12-4 and TRBJ1-6; D remains ambiguous. This CDR3 is 12 amino acids long. Trimming left V 6 bases short and J 12 bases short, with 12 bases between. The CDR3 nucleotides read TGTGCCAGCAGCCGAGGGTGGGGACCCCTCCACTTT. This sequence encodes CASSRGWGPLHF.

The chain is built from TRBV19 and TRBJ2-7, with D perhaps matching TRBD1 or TRBD2 (7 bases each). V lost 3 bases and J 3 bases, leaving 15 bases between the germline ends. The CDR3 length is 15 residues. Per germline, CDR1 LNHDA and CDR2 SQIVND (reference sequence). In nucleotides, the CDR3 is TGTGCCAGTAGTATTTCAGGGGGGGACCTCTACGAGCAGTACTTC. Translated: CASSISGGDLYEQYF. Based on the CDR3 plus reference TRBV19 and TRBJ2-7, the full variable domain is DGGITQSPKYLFRKEGQNVTLSCEQNLNHDAMYWYRQDPGQGLRLIYYSQIVNDFQKGDIAEGYSVSREKKESFPLTVTSAQKNPTAFYLCASSISGGDLYEQYFGPGTRLTVT.

This clone was detected only a few times. The chain employs TRBV6-5 and TRBJ2-7, with 7 bases lining up with TRBD1. The ends lost 6 bases at V and 5 bases at J; junction bases unmatched: 10. CDR3 length: 14 amino acids. The germline CDR1 and CDR2 sequences are MNHEY and SVGAGI. The CDR3 is CASRPPGQRNEQYF. The CDR3 coding sequence is TGTGCCAGCAGACCTCCGGGACAGAGGAACGAGCAGTACTTC.

The gene calls are TRBV28 and TRBJ1-1; no firm D call. The V gene's germline CDR1 is MDHEN and CDR2 SYDVKM. The V end lost 6 bases, the J end lost 5 bases, and 19 bases lay between the germline ends. The CDR3 contains 15 residues. The CDR3 protein is CASRESKGIRTEAFF. The CDR3 nucleotides are TGTGCCAGCAGGGAGAGCAAGGGAATACGGACTGAAGCTTTCTTT.

A few counts support this clone. The chain uses TRBV4-2 and TRBJ2-3, with 9 positions matching TRBD2. From germline, CDR1 is LGHNA and CDR2 YNFKEQ. The V gene end was trimmed by 4 bases and the J gene end by 5 bases; junction bases not matched to a gene: 7. CDR3 length equals 15 residues. For the CDR3, the DNA is TGTGCCAGCAGCCGACAGCGGGGGGACATAGATACGCAGTATTTT. Its protein is CASSRQRGDIDTQYF.

This chain joins TRBV12-3 or TRBV12-4 and TRBJ2-2; no firm D call. This CDR3 contains 13 residues. The V end lost 5 bases, the J end lost 1 base, and 5 bases lay between the germline ends. The CDR3 bases are TGTGCCAGCAGTAATGGGAACACCGGGGAGCTGTTTTTT. Residues: CASSNGNTGELFF.

The chain combines TRBV7-8 with TRBJ1-5, with D unclear. Trimming stripped 1 base from V and 0 bases from J, with 10 bases between. From germline, CDR1 is SGHVS and CDR2 FQNEAQ. The CDR3 has 16 residues. Here the CDR3 DNA reads TGTGCCAGCAGCTTAGTAACCGGGGATAGCAATCAGCCCCAGCATTTT. Amino acid sequence: CASSLVTGDSNQPQHF. The full variable domain, completed using reference TRBV7-8 and TRBJ1-5, is GAGVSQSPRYKVAKRGQDVALRCDPISGHVSLFWYQQALGQGPEFLTYFQNEAQLDKSGLPSDRFFAERPEGSVSTLKIQRTQQEDSAVYLCASSLVTGDSNQPQHFGDGTRLSIL.

The chain links TRBV12-3 or TRBV12-4 to TRBJ1-2, with D possibly TRBD1 on 5 matching bases. Trimming took off 4 bases at V and 8 bases at J, with 14 bases between the two ends. This CDR3 comprises 13 residues. This CDR3 is CASSWGKVGGYTF. The CDR3 nucleotides are TGTGCCAGCAGTTGGGGGAAGGTCGGCGGCTACACCTTC.

The rearrangement uses TRBV29-1 and TRBJ1-2; 7 bases line up with TRBD1. V dropped 6 bases and J dropped 2; count of bases not matched to a gene: 12. This CDR3 spans 15 amino acids. Germline loops: CDR1 SQVTM, CDR2 ANQGSEA. Here the CDR3 DNA reads TGCAGCGTGGTGGCAGGGGGGAATCGGAACTATGGCTACACCTTC. It is translated as CSVVAGGNRNYGYTF.

The genes are TRBV30 and TRBJ2-7, with TRBD2 as a possible D gene (5 bases). Trimming removed 4 bases from V and 0 bases from J, with 10 bases in between. CDR1 and CDR2 from the germline V gene are GTSNPN and SVGIG (reference sequence). The CDR3 contains 13 residues. CDR3 DNA sequence: TGTGCCTGGAAAGGAGGCGGCTCCTACGAGCAGTACTTC. Amino acid sequence: CAWKGGGSYEQYF.

Concerning this clone itself: A junction boundary mismatches the germline segment, possibly from a read error. This chain joins TRBV4-1 and TRBJ1-5; TRBD1 might be the D (6 bases). Germline CDR1 reads MGHRA; CDR2 reads YSYEKL. The CDR3 is 14 residues long. The CDR3 nucleotides read TGCGCCAGCAGTCAAGGGGGGTCGGATCAGCCCCAGCATTTT. Translating it yields CASSQGGSDQPQHF.

The chain combines TRBV5-4 with TRBJ1-4, with a possible D match to TRBD1 (5 bases). Between the trimmed V and J ends, which lost 4 bases and 4 bases, there was a span of 11 bases. This CDR3 region has 14 residues. Looked up from germline, CDR1 is SGHNT and CDR2 is YYREEE (reference sequence). The CDR3 nucleotides read TGTGCCAGCAGCACGGGACGGAGTAATGAAAAACTGTTTTTT. It encodes CASSTGRSNEKLFF.